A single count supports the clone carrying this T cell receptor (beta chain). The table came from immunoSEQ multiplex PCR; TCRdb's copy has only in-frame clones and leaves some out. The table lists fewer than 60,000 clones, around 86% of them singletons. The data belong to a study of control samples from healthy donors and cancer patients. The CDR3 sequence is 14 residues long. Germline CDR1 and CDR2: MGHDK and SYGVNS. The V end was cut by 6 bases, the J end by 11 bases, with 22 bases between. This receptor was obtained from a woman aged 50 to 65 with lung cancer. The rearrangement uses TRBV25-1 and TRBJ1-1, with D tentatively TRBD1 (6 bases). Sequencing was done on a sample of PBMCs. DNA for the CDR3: TGTGCCAGCAGCGACTATGAAGGGGGGGTATCGGCTTTCTTT. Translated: CASSDYEGGVSAFF.